A single sample gave rise to the 23 T cell receptor beta chains below, sequenced in a study of CD8 T cells in ankylosing spondylitis. TCRdb used MiXCR to reprocess the 5' RACE reads, holding one entry per CDR3 protein. Here the sample spans approximately 250,000 distinct CDR3 sequences, 32% being singletons. Material for sequencing was blood, either unsorted or a sorted T cell fraction (not recorded which). The receptors were sampled from a male donor with ankylosing spondylitis or in good health (not recorded which).

The gene calls are TRBV7-9 and TRBJ1-1, with a weak D call TRBD1 (6 bases). The ends were cut back, 0 bases at V and 6 bases at J, with 14 bases in the middle. The germline gives CDR1 SEHNR, CDR2 FQNEAQ (reference sequence). The CDR3 extends over 15 amino acids. CDR3 sequence (DNA): TGTGCCAGCAGCTTAGCGCGGGCGGGGGGCCCTGAAGCTTTCTTT. It yields the protein CASSLARAGGPEAFF.

V and J are TRBV20-1 and TRBJ1-4; D remains unclear. Between the trimmed V and J ends, which lost 6 bases and 8 bases, there was a span of 16 bases. There are 13 residues in the CDR3. Looked up from germline, CDR1 is DFQATT and CDR2 is SNEGSKA (reference sequence). In DNA form, the CDR3 reads TGCAGTGCCCCAAGGGTGAATCGGGAAAAACTGTTTTTT. This translates into CSAPRVNREKLFF.

In this sample, this clonotype turned up a few times. The chain is built from TRBV7-6 and TRBJ2-7; D possibly uses TRBD1 or TRBD2 (5 bases each). CDR1 is SGHVS, CDR2 FNYEAQ, per germline. The CDR3 has 13 amino acids. V was shortened by 6 bases and J by 7 bases, with 16 bases between the two germline ends. CDR3 region: CASSKGRAGEQYF. The CDR3 DNA sequence: TGTGCCAGCAGTAAGGGACGGGCAGGGGAGCAGTACTTC.

CDR3 DNA: TGTGCCAGCAATTACAGGGGGAATAACTATGGCTACACCTTC. This sequence encodes CASNYRGNNYGYTF. This chain links TRBV12-3 or TRBV12-4 with TRBJ1-2, with TRBD1 matching 8 bases. CDR3 length equals 14 residues. V dropped 7 bases and J dropped 1; count of bases not matched to a gene: 5.

The chain uses TRBV13 and TRBJ2-1; 8 bases line up with TRBD1. Germline V gene lookup returns CDR1 PRHDT and CDR2 FYEKMQ (reference sequence). The CDR3 runs 18 residues. V dropped 1 base and J dropped 0; count of bases not matched to a gene: 8. DNA for the CDR3: TGTGCCAGCAGCTTAGTAACCCGACAGGGGAGCTCCTACAATGAGCAGTTCTTC. This encodes CASSLVTRQGSSYNEQFF.

The chain links TRBV7-2 to TRBJ2-1; D gene unclear. Germline lookup yields CDR1 SGHTA and CDR2 FQGNSA. This CDR3 has 15 amino acids. V was trimmed by 5 bases and J by 2 bases, leaving 13 bases between them. The CDR3 spells CASSPSYIPYNEQFF. Written as DNA, the CDR3 is TGTGCCAGCAGCCCATCATACATCCCCTACAATGAGCAGTTCTTC.

The chain is built from TRBV20-1 and TRBJ2-5; D might be TRBD1 (5 bases). The V and J ends lost 0 bases and 6 bases respectively, with 14 bases between them. The CDR3 totals 14 residues. CDR1 and CDR2 (germline): DFQATT, SNEGSKA (reference sequence). The CDR3 here is CSARDPRAHQTQYF. CDR3 bases: TGCAGTGCTAGAGATCCCAGGGCCCACCAGACCCAGTACTTC.

This clonotype was found a few times. The genes are TRBV20-1 and TRBJ2-3; no clear D. This CDR3 contains 14 residues. Germline-derived CDR1 and CDR2 are DFQATT and SNEGSKA (reference sequence). Trimming pared 0 bases from V and 0 bases from J, leaving 7 bases between. The CDR3 protein is CSARDRDSTDTQYF. Here the CDR3 DNA reads TGCAGTGCTAGAGATCGTGACAGCACAGATACGCAGTATTTT.

The V gene is TRBV5-5, the J gene TRBJ2-7, with TRBD1 identical over 8 bases. The CDR3 totals 14 residues. The J segment lost 3 bases and the V segment lost 4 bases, leaving 6 bases of the junction unmatched. In germline, CDR1 is SGHKS, CDR2 YYEKEE (reference sequence). DNA of the CDR3: TGTGCCAGCAGCCACGGACAGGGACTCTACGAGCAGTACTTC. It is translated as CASSHGQGLYEQYF. Full variable domain (outside the CDR3, taken from reference TRBV5-5 and TRBJ2-7): DAGVTQSPTHLIKTRGQQVTLRCSPISGHKSVSWYQQVLGQGPQFIFQYYEKEERGRGNFPDRFSARQFPNYSSELNVNALLLGDSALYLCASSHGQGLYEQYFGPGTRLTVT.

The gene calls are TRBV29-1 and TRBJ1-2; D is unresolved. The V gene's germline CDR1 is SQVTM and CDR2 ANQGSEA. The V and J ends lost 5 bases and 0 bases respectively, with 4 bases between them. The CDR3 contains 11 residues. The CDR3 DNA reads TGCAGCGTTCCCGCTAACTATGGCTACACCTTC. This codes for CSVPANYGYTF.

Only a few counts were recorded for this clonotype. The chain carries TRBV10-3 and TRBJ2-2; D uncertain. From germline, CDR1 is ENHRY and CDR2 SYGVKD. CDR3 length equals 14 residues. V was cut by 2 bases and J by 8 bases, with 12 bases left in between. DNA for the CDR3: TGTGCCATCAGTGAGAGTGGTTTGGAGGGGGAGCTGTTTTTT. Its translation: CAISESGLEGELFF.

The rearrangement joins TRBV5-1 to TRBJ2-5, with TRBD1 matching 9 bases. The CDR3 is 16 residues long. The J segment lost 0 bases and the V segment lost 4 bases, leaving 7 bases of the junction unmatched. Germline lookup yields CDR1 SGHRS and CDR2 YFSETQ. CDR3 amino acids: CASSPGQGGNQETQYF. The CDR3 bases are TGCGCCAGCAGCCCGGGACAGGGAGGGAACCAAGAGACCCAGTACTTC.

This clonotype was observed a handful of times. The chain employs TRBV20-1 and TRBJ2-3, with 8 bases that match TRBD2. V shed 2 bases, J shed 5 bases, and the junction held 6 bases outside the gene matches. The CDR3 contains 14 residues. Germline values: CDR1 DFQATT, CDR2 SNEGSKA (reference sequence). CDR3 coding DNA: TGCAGTGCTAGACGGGGGGGGCCGAAAGATACGCAGTATTTT. Translated, it gives CSARRGGPKDTQYF.

V gene TRBV7-9 combines with J gene TRBJ2-7; weak D call: TRBD2 (6 bases). Germline assignment: CDR1 SEHNR and CDR2 FQNEAQ (reference sequence). The CDR3 is 12 amino acids. V gave up 3 bases and J gave up 7 bases, with 10 bases separating them. The CDR3: CASSFGTLEQYF. The CDR3 nucleotides read TGTGCCAGCAGCTTTGGGACTCTTGAGCAGTACTTC. Drawing the rest from reference TRBV7-9 and TRBJ2-7, the complete variable domain is DTGVSQNPRHKITKRGQNVTFRCDPISEHNRLYWYRQTLGQGPEFLTYFQNEAQLEKSRLLSDRFSAERPKGSFSTLEIQRTEQGDSAMYLCASSFGTLEQYFGPGTRLTVT.

CDR3 DNA sequence: TGTGCCATCAGTCGGCCAGGTGCACTGAACACTGAAGCTTTCTTT. The encoded protein is CAISRPGALNTEAFF. The chain couples TRBV10-3 to TRBJ1-1, with D unclear. V was cut by 5 bases and J by 0 bases, with 13 bases left in between. CDR3 length equals 15 residues. Germline V CDR1 and CDR2: ENHRY, SYGVKD.

V is TRBV13 and J is TRBJ2-3, with D unclear. Germline-derived CDR1 and CDR2 are PRHDT and FYEKMQ (reference sequence). The CDR3 has 13 residues. The V and J ends lost 5 bases and 0 bases respectively, with 6 bases between them. DNA of the CDR3: TGTGCCAGCAGCACGACTAGCACAGATACGCAGTATTTT. Amino acid sequence: CASSTTSTDTQYF.

Written as DNA, the CDR3 is TGTGCCATCAGTGGGGGACGGGAGCAGTTCTTC. Translating it yields CAISGGREQFF. The chain carries TRBV10-3 and TRBJ2-1; TRBD1 or TRBD2 may be the D gene (5 bases each). Germline values: CDR1 ENHRY, CDR2 SYGVKD. Trimming removed 4 bases from V and 10 bases from J, with 8 bases in between. CDR3 size: 11 residues.

This clonotype was seen only a few times. The V gene is TRBV18, the J gene TRBJ2-5; perhaps D is TRBD1 or TRBD2 (5 bases each). CDR1 is KGHSH and CDR2 is LQKENI in the germline V gene. The CDR3 covers 15 residues. The germline V and J ends were trimmed by 4 bases and 5 bases, with 17 bases remaining between them. CDR3 amino acids: CASSHQGDKRETQYF. The CDR3 DNA reads as TGTGCCAGCTCACATCAGGGCGACAAGCGGGAGACCCAGTACTTC.

The V call is TRBV29-1, the J call TRBJ2-3; D unclear. Trimming stripped 4 bases from V and 5 bases from J, with 13 bases between. Germline lookup yields CDR1 SQVTM and CDR2 ANQGSEA. This CDR3 has 13 amino acids. As DNA, the CDR3 is TGCAGCGTTGGAGAAGGGCGGAGAGATACGCAGTATTTT. Its translation is CSVGEGRRDTQYF.

The V gene is TRBV28, the J gene TRBJ2-7; D call uncertain. Germline loops: CDR1 MDHEN, CDR2 SYDVKM. Trimming stripped 7 bases from V and 3 bases from J, with 10 bases between. This CDR3 is 12 amino acids long. The CDR3 DNA reads TGTGCCAGCAAGTCTCGGGTCTACGAGCAGTACTTC. Translation gives CASKSRVYEQYF.

This clonotype was seen ten or more times. The rearrangement uses TRBV20-1 and TRBJ2-1; 9 bases match TRBD1. J gave up 4 bases and V 3 bases, and 4 bases lay outside the gene matches. Germline V lookup: CDR1 DFQATT, CDR2 SNEGSKA (reference sequence). The CDR3 runs to 14 residues. The DNA for the CDR3 is TGCAGTGCTAGGCGAGACAGGGGGTACAATGAGCAGTTCTTC. The encoded protein is CSARRDRGYNEQFF.

This chain uses TRBV27 with TRBJ2-2, with 10 bases identical to TRBD2. Germline V gene sequence: CDR1 MNHEY, CDR2 SMNVEV (reference sequence). Germline trimming cut 5 bases from V and 7 bases from J; bases unmatched to any gene: 10. The CDR3 extends over 16 amino acids. The CDR3 sequence is CASSPSGGANDGELFF. CDR3 nucleotides: TGTGCCAGCAGTCCAAGCGGGGGGGCCAATGACGGGGAGCTGTTTTTT.

J is TRBJ1-1 and V is TRBV12-3 or TRBV12-4; D remains unclear. The CDR3 contains 15 residues. Trimming stripped 1 base from V and 4 bases from J, with 13 bases between. This CDR3 reads CASSLVPEGSTEAFF. The CDR3 nucleotides are TGTGCCAGCAGTTTAGTTCCCGAAGGGTCCACTGAAGCTTTCTTT.